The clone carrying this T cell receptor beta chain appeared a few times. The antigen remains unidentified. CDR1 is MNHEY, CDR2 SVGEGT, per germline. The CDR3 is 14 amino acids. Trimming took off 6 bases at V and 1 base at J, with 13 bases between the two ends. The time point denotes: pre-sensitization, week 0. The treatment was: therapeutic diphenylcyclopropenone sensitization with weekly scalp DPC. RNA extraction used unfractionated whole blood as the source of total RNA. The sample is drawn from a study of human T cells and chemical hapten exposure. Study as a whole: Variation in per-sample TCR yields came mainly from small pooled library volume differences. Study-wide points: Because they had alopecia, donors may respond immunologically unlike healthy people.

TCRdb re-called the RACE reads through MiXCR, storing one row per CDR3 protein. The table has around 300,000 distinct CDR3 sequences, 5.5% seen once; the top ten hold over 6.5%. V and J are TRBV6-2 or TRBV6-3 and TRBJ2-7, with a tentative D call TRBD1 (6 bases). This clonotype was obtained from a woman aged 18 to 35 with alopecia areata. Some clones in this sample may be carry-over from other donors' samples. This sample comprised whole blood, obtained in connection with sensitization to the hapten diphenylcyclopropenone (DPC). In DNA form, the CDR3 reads TGTGCCAGCAGGACCGGACAGAGGTCCTACGAGCAGTACTTC. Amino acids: CASRTGQRSYEQYF.